Detailed here is one TCR beta chain. The assay was immunoSEQ multiplex PCR, and TCRdb's table has in-frame clones only and misses some. The sample holds roughly 41,000 clones, roughly 93% seen once. This specimen comes from a study of T cells in tuberculosis. Sequencing was performed on PBMCs. The TCR comes from a donor aged 10-29 years with latent tuberculosis or without tuberculosis infection. Some clones in this sample may be carry-over from other donors' samples.

CDR3 amino acids: CASRSLGEKLFF. CDR3 coding DNA: TGTGCCAGCAGGTCTCTCGGTGAAAAACTGTTTTTT. This chain uses TRBV7-2 with TRBJ1-4; no reliable D call. Trimming took off 6 bases at V and 7 bases at J, with 9 bases between the two ends. This CDR3 contains 12 residues. Germline V CDR1 and CDR2: SGHTA, FQGNSA. Supplemented by reference TRBV7-2 and TRBJ1-4, the full variable domain reads GAGVSQSPSNKVTEKGKDVELRCDPISGHTALYWYRQSLGQGLEFLIYFQGNSAPDKSGLPSDRFSAERTGGSVSTLTIQRTQQEDSAVYLCASRSLGEKLFFGSGTQLSVL.